This passage covers 4 T cell receptor beta chains from one sample sequenced in a study of CD8 T cells in ankylosing spondylitis. From the 5' RACE reads, TCRdb called clonotypes with MiXCR, one entry per CDR3 protein. The sample lists approximately 300,000 distinct CDR3 sequences; around 20% were seen once. The specimen was blood, either unsorted or a sorted T cell fraction (not recorded which). Every receptor here comes from a male donor with ankylosing spondylitis or in good health (not recorded which).

There are a few counts of this clonotype. The V gene is TRBV12-3 or TRBV12-4, the J gene TRBJ2-1; maybe TRBD1 (6 bases). The CDR3 sequence is 17 residues long. The V end was cut by 2 bases, the J end by 5 bases, with 19 bases between. The CDR3 region has the DNA TGTGCCAGCAGTTTACCCTCAGATCAACAGGGTAACAATGAGCAGTTCTTC. Translated, it gives CASSLPSDQQGNNEQFF.

This clonotype was counted only a few times. The chain's CDR3 is CASSQDGAGNTEAFF. The CDR3 bases are TGTGCCAGCAGCCAGGATGGGGCTGGGAACACTGAAGCTTTCTTT. The chain employs TRBV4-2 and TRBJ1-1; TRBD1 is a possible D gene (5 bases). Germline V gene data show CDR1 as LGHNA and CDR2 as YNFKEQ. V shed 3 bases and J shed 1 base, with 12 bases lying between them. The CDR3 sequence is 15 residues long.

As regards this clonotype: A much larger clone is a single base away; this may be a read error. The genes are TRBV29-1 and TRBJ2-2; 10 nucleotides line up with TRBD1. This CDR3 spans 14 amino acids. Germline CDR1 and CDR2: SQVTM and ANQGSEA. The CDR3 region is CGVRQGAGTGELFF. The CDR3 nucleotides read TGCGGCGTGAGACAGGGGGCGGGCACCGGGGAGCTGTTTTTT.

The genes are TRBV5-1 and TRBJ2-1; 7 bases match TRBD1. Germline CDR1 is SGHRS and CDR2 is YFSETQ. The ends lost 4 bases at V and 2 bases at J; junction bases unmatched: 6. CDR3 length equals 15 residues. The CDR3 sequence is CASSLTDRAYNEQFF. In nucleotides, the CDR3 is TGCGCCAGCAGCCTAACCGACAGGGCCTACAATGAGCAGTTCTTC.